These T cell receptor beta chains were read from a single sample in a study of T cell changes during pregnancy in multiple sclerosis. This table comes from immunoSEQ multiplex PCR, and its TCRdb copy is limited to in-frame clones, with some not included. Among over 50,000 clones listed, about 86% were seen once. What was sequenced was peripheral blood from another person, used as feeder cells. Source of these receptors: a human donor whose cells served as feeder cells for cultures in a pregnancy study. The CDR3 runs from the conserved cysteine through the conserved F or W.

J gene: TRBJ1-6; CDR3 length: 15; V gene: TRBV7-9; CDR3 protein: CASSAPGRKVSPLHF
J gene: TRBJ2-6; CDR3 length: 14; V gene: TRBV19; CDR3 protein: CAGRSGSGANVLTF
J gene: TRBJ2-5; CDR3 length: 14; V gene: TRBV30; CDR3 protein: CAWSPGTHQETQYF
J gene: TRBJ2-2; CDR3 length: 13; V gene: TRBV14; CDR3 protein: CASSQDDPGELFF
J gene: TRBJ2-7; CDR3 length: 14; V gene: TRBV21-1; CDR3 protein: CASSKKTGGYEQYF
J gene: TRBJ1-6; CDR3 length: 13; V gene: TRBV5-5; CDR3 protein: CASRQSYNSPLHF
J gene: TRBJ1-1; CDR3 length: 15; V gene: TRBV27; CDR3 protein: CASSSFSGRIIEAFF
J gene: TRBJ1-1; CDR3 length: 13; V gene: TRBV7-9; CDR3 protein: CASSTRQGTEAFF
J gene: TRBJ2-3; CDR3 length: 17; V gene: TRBV7-6; CDR3 protein: CASSRMTSGGAGDTQYF
J gene: TRBJ1-4; CDR3 length: 15; V gene: TRBV5-1; CDR3 protein: CASSKNGGQNEKLFF
J gene: TRBJ1-2; CDR3 length: 11; V gene: TRBV28; CDR3 protein: CASSQDRGYTF
J gene: TRBJ1-1; CDR3 length: 13; V gene: TRBV13; CDR3 protein: CASSSGQGLTAFF
J gene: TRBJ2-7; CDR3 length: 16; V gene: TRBV10-2; CDR3 protein: CASSEYDSGDGYEQYF
J gene: TRBJ1-1; CDR3 length: 14; V gene: TRBV6-1; CDR3 protein: CASSGRSPNTEAFF
J gene: TRBJ1-3; CDR3 length: 17; V gene: TRBV6-1; CDR3 protein: CASRELHRASSGNTIYF
J gene: TRBJ1-2; CDR3 length: 11; V gene: TRBV6-6; CDR3 protein: CASSYYYGYTF
J gene: TRBJ1-4; CDR3 length: 14; V gene: TRBV6-5; CDR3 protein: CASSYSGANEKLFF
J gene: TRBJ2-7; CDR3 length: 12; V gene: TRBV6-6; CDR3 protein: CASSYADSEQYF
J gene: TRBJ2-7; CDR3 length: 19; V gene: TRBV6-1; CDR3 protein: CASSGAGGRGLASTYEQYF
J gene: TRBJ1-2; CDR3 length: 16; V gene: TRBV18; CDR3 protein: CASSPTTGVDNYGYTF
J gene: TRBJ2-2; CDR3 length: 14; V gene: TRBV30; CDR3 protein: CAWSGTANTGELFF
J gene: TRBJ1-3; CDR3 length: 15; V gene: TRBV4-2; CDR3 protein: CASSQPRAEGNTIYF
J gene: TRBJ2-3; CDR3 length: 15; V gene: TRBV5-1; CDR3 protein: CASSLRASVTDTQYF
J gene: TRBJ2-7; CDR3 length: 15; V gene: TRBV6-5; CDR3 protein: CASSYYLGIKYEQYF
J gene: TRBJ1-1; CDR3 length: 14; V gene: TRBV27; CDR3 protein: CASSTRRGGTEAFF
J gene: TRBJ1-1; CDR3 length: 14; V gene: TRBV10-2; CDR3 protein: CASSNVIRDTEAFF
J gene: TRBJ1-1; CDR3 length: 17; V gene: TRBV2; CDR3 protein: CASRMDGGLVSHPEAFF
J gene: TRBJ2-3; CDR3 length: 16; V gene: TRBV19; CDR3 protein: CASSNGILALTDTQYF
J gene: TRBJ2-1; CDR3 length: 15; V gene: TRBV28; CDR3 protein: CASSLKGGTYNEQFF
J gene: TRBJ1-4; CDR3 length: 13; V gene: TRBV5-4; CDR3 protein: CASSFGTLGKLFF
J gene: TRBJ2-1; CDR3 length: 14; V gene: TRBV5-1; CDR3 protein: CASQGWEGQDEQFF
J gene: TRBJ1-1; CDR3 length: 12; V gene: TRBV2; CDR3 protein: CASMSAGTEAFF
J gene: TRBJ2-5; CDR3 length: 14; V gene: TRBV4-2; CDR3 protein: CASSQEPNKETQYF
J gene: TRBJ1-2; CDR3 length: 17; V gene: TRBV14; CDR3 protein: CASSRTSQGARGYGYTF
J gene: TRBJ1-1; CDR3 length: 14; V gene: TRBV2; CDR3 protein: CASSKTGPGTEAFF
J gene: TRBJ1-1; CDR3 length: 13; V gene: TRBV28; CDR3 protein: CASSLVYNTEAFF